The rows below give T cell receptor beta chains drawn from one sample of a study of tumor-infiltrating lymphocytes in primary liver carcinoma. TCRdb recomputed calls from the multiplex PCR reads with MiXCR, one row per CDR3 protein. The sample carries about 200,000 distinct CDR3 sequences, 65% recorded once. Specimen: peripheral blood. The receptors derive from a woman aged 55 to 70 with primary liver carcinoma and hepatitis B virus infection. Each CDR3 is given with its conserved first and last residue. The order of the fields is clone size, J gene, V gene, D gene, CDR3 protein, CDR3 DNA. The D gene is left open where the match is weak. Some rows mark clone size as missing; the rest say once, few, many or name a class of expanded clone.

once | TRBJ2-3 | TRBV20-1 | TRBD1 | CSANRGDTQYF | TGCAGTGCCAACAGGGGAGATACGCAGTATTTT
- | TRBJ1-1 | TRBV11-3 | TRBD1 | CACSSGGFLAEAFF | TGTGCCTGTAGCTCAGGGGGTTTTCTGGCTGAAGCTTTCTTT
- | TRBJ2-1 | TRBV11-3 | TRBD2 | CAGSIAGAGGWNNEQFF | TGTGCCGGCAGCATAGCCGGTGCGGGAGGATGGAACAATGAGCAGTTCTTC
- | TRBJ2-7 | TRBV4-1 | - | CASSQDQTQAPSNAYEQYF | TGCGCCAGCAGCCAAGATCAGACCCAGGCACCTTCGAATGCCTACGAGCAGTACTTC
- | TRBJ1-4 | TRBV28 | - | CASSLFHSLGTVNEKLFF | TGTGCCAGCAGTTTATTCCATTCTCTCGGGACGGTAAATGAAAAACTGTTTTTT
many | TRBJ2-5 | TRBV30 | - | CAWIPVGRETQYF | TGTGCCTGGATCCCGGTCGGGCGGGAGACCCAGTACTTC
- | TRBJ1-2 | TRBV12-3/TRBV12-4 | TRBD1 | CASSLDRVDYGYTF | TGTGCCAGCAGTCTAGACAGGGTGGACTATGGCTACACCTTC
many | TRBJ1-4 | TRBV5-1 | TRBD1 | CASSPGQGNEKLFF | TGCGCCAGCAGCCCCGGACAGGGGAATGAAAAACTGTTTTTT
- | TRBJ2-1 | TRBV24-1 | - | CATSDWSARGNEQFF | TGTGCCACCAGTGATTGGTCCGCTCGGGGGAATGAGCAGTTCTTC
- | TRBJ2-5 | TRBV11-2 | TRBD2 | CTSSQAGETHYF | TGTACCAGCAGCCAGGCGGGAGAGACCCACTACTTC
few | TRBJ2-7 | TRBV10-2 | - | CASSAGSYEQYF | TGCGCCAGCAGCGCAGGCTCCTACGAGCAGTACTTC
few | TRBJ2-1 | TRBV28 | TRBD1 | CASLEGAAYYNEQFF | TGTGCCAGCCTCGAGGGGGCCGCCTACTACAATGAGCAGTTCTTC
- | TRBJ2-7 | TRBV18 | - | CASSPVDRSYEQYF | TGTGCCAGCTCACCAGTTGACAGGTCCTACGAGCAGTACTTC
once | TRBJ1-1 | TRBV14 | TRBD1 | CASSPRGPGQGWGTEAFF | TGTGCCAGCAGCCCAAGAGGCCCGGGACAGGGATGGGGCACTGAAGCTTTCTTT
few | TRBJ2-3 | TRBV6-5 | TRBD2 | CASRRLAPSGGTDTQYF | TGTGCCAGTAGGCGACTAGCGCCAAGTGGGGGCACAGATACGCAGTATTTT
many | TRBJ2-2 | TRBV6-6 | TRBD1 | CASSYPGQRNTGELFF | TGTGCCAGCAGTTACCCGGGACAGCGTAACACCGGGGAGCTGTTTTTT
- | TRBJ2-7 | TRBV20-1 | - | CCARVGKAYEQYF | TGCTGTGCTAGAGTAGGGAAAGCGTACGAGCAGTACTTC
- | TRBJ1-2 | TRBV19 | - | CASSFQGNYGYTF | TGTGCCAGTAGTTTTCAGGGTAACTATGGCTACACCTTC
many | TRBJ2-7 | TRBV6-2/TRBV6-3 | - | CASGPRGIYEQYF | TGTGCCAGCGGCCCCCGTGGGATATACGAGCAGTACTTC
many | TRBJ2-2 | TRBV24-1 | - | CATSFSRGENTGELFF | TGTGCCACCAGTTTCAGCAGGGGTGAGAACACCGGGGAGCTGTTTTTT
many | TRBJ1-5 | TRBV6-6 | TRBD1 | CASSYSAGQTSNQPQHF | TGTGCCAGCAGTTACTCCGCGGGACAGACTAGCAATCAGCCCCAGCATTTT
few | TRBJ2-3 | TRBV6-5 | TRBD1 | CASSTLDRGHSDTQYF | TGTGCCAGCAGTACGTTGGACAGGGGGCATTCAGATACGCAGTATTTT
- | TRBJ2-2 | TRBV12-3/TRBV12-4 | - | CTSSPRSTGELFF | TGTACCAGCAGCCCCCGGTCCACCGGGGAGCTGTTTTTT
- | TRBJ2-7 | TRBV11-2 | - | CSSSDWRAASYEQYF | TGTTCCAGCAGCGACTGGCGGGCGGCCTCCTACGAGCAATACTTC
- | TRBJ2-2 | TRBV5-4 | TRBD1 | CAGSNRGLGTGELFF | TGTGCCGGCAGCAACAGGGGGCTGGGCACCGGGGAGCTGTTTTTC
- | TRBJ2-1 | TRBV11-2 | TRBD2 | CVGRLPGTSVPNEQFF | TGTGTCGGCAGACTACCGGGGACTAGCGTCCCGAATGAGCAGTTCTTC
many | TRBJ2-3 | TRBV6-5 | - | CASSSTGTQYF | TGTGCCAGCAGTTCCACTGGAACGCAGTATTTT
- | TRBJ2-3 | TRBV29-1 | TRBD2 | CSLGTSEADTQYF | TGCAGCCTCGGGACTAGCGAAGCAGATACGCAGTATTTT
many | TRBJ1-1 | TRBV11-3 | - | CASSFERQEAFF | TGTGCCAGCAGCTTTGAGAGACAGGAAGCTTTCTTT
- | TRBJ2-7 | TRBV4-1 | TRBD1 | CASSPRDRRSGVRAYEEYF | TGCGCCAGCAGCCCTCGGGACAGGAGGTCGGGAGTACGGGCCTACGAGGAGTACTTC
once | TRBJ2-1 | TRBV11-2 | - | CTSSLGEGGANELFF | TGTACCAGCAGCTTAGGTGAGGGGGGCGCCAATGAGCTGTTCTTC
many | TRBJ2-3 | TRBV4-1 | TRBD2 | CASAGSGRYAF | TGCGCCAGCGCAGGAAGCGGGAGGTATGCTTTT
- | TRBJ1-1 | TRBV7-8 | - | CASSSGQRGMNTEVFF | TGTGCCAGCAGCTCCGGACAAAGAGGGATGAACACTGAAGTTTTCTTT
- | TRBJ2-7 | TRBV12-3/TRBV12-4 | TRBD2 | CTSSPWKAGGRHYEHYF | TGTACCAGCAGCCCATGGAAGGCGGGAGGGCGTCACTACGAGCACTACTTC
- | TRBJ1-4 | TRBV5-5 | - | CASSSTVATNEKLFF | TGTGCCAGCAGTTCTACAGTTGCAACTAATGAAAAACTGTTTTTT
- | TRBJ1-3 | TRBV5-4 | - | CASSSPDGPGAGNTIYF | TGTGCCAGCAGCTCTCCGGATGGACCAGGGGCTGGAAACACCATATATTTT
once | TRBJ2-1 | TRBV28 | - | CFSSLVGWDNEQFF | TGTTTCAGCAGTTTAGTCGGCTGGGACAATGAGCAGTTCTTC
- | TRBJ2-1 | TRBV28 | - | CASSNGQEQFF | TGTGCCAGCAGTAACGGACAGGAGCAGTTCTTC
- | TRBJ2-7 | TRBV2 | TRBD1 | CASRHRGLSYEQYF | TGTGCCAGCAGACACAGGGGGTTGTCCTACGAGCAGTACTTC
- | TRBJ2-1 | TRBV30 | - | CVWSVLTYEQFF | TGTGTCTGGAGTGTACTGACCTATGAGCAGTTCTTC
- | TRBJ2-1 | TRBV11-2 | - | CASSFEGFYNEQFF | TGTGCCAGCAGTTTTGAAGGGTTTTACAATGAGCAGTTCTTC
- | TRBJ2-5 | TRBV11-1 | TRBD2 | CAGSLEGLANRQETQYF | TGTGCCGGCAGCTTAGAAGGACTAGCGAACCGCCAAGAGACCCAGTACTTC
- | TRBJ2-7 | TRBV6-6 | TRBD1 | CASKYLGTGAYDQYF | TGTGCCAGCAAATACTTAGGGACAGGGGCCTACGATCAGTATTTC
many | TRBJ2-2 | TRBV6-2/TRBV6-3 | - | CASSRATGLNTGELFF | TGTGCCAGCAGCCGCGCAACAGGGCTGAACACCGGGGAGCTGTTTTTT
- | TRBJ2-3 | TRBV1 | - | CTSSLRRGRTDTQYF | TGCACCAGCAGCCTTAGGCGGGGCCGCACAGATACGCAGTATTTT
- | TRBJ2-7 | TRBV5-1 | - | CASSLGPRGLGEQYF | TGCGCCAGCAGCTTGGGCCCCAGGGGTCTAGGGGAGCAGTACTTC
many | TRBJ2-7 | TRBV11-2 | - | CASSLRDGETYEQYF | TGTGCCAGCAGCTTGCGGGACGGAGAGACCTACGAGCAGTACTTC
- | TRBJ1-1 | TRBV11-3 | - | CASIHGRVTEAFF | TGTGCCAGCATCCATGGCAGGGTCACTGAAGCTTTCTTT
few | TRBJ1-1 | TRBV24-1 | - | CATSDPSGDTEAFF | TGTGCCACCAGTGATCCCTCAGGGGACACTGAAGCTTTCTTT
- | TRBJ1-6 | TRBV6-5 | - | CASSLTGAGNSPLHF | TGTGCCAGCAGTCTTACCGGGGCAGGGAATTCGCCCCTCCACTTT
- | TRBJ2-1 | TRBV11-3 | - | CTSSSPRDRLNNEQFF | TGTACCAGCAGCTCCCCGAGAGACCGCCTCAACAATGAGCAGTTCTTC
- | TRBJ2-6 | TRBV4-2 | TRBD1 | CASSQDYWQPTGFGANVLTF | TGTGCCAGCAGCCAAGATTATTGGCAACCGACAGGGTTTGGGGCCAACGTCCTGACTTTC
once | TRBJ2-2 | TRBV29-1 | TRBD2 | CSVTGHSGGGLFF | TGCAGCGTTACGGGGCACTCGGGCGGGGGGCTGTTTTTC
many | TRBJ2-7 | TRBV29-1 | - | CSVGGAGGYEQYF | TGCAGCGTTGGGGGTGCTGGCGGCTACGAGCAGTACTTC
many | TRBJ2-7 | TRBV5-5 | - | CASRRDFSYEQYF | TGTGCCAGCAGACGGGACTTTTCCTACGAGCAGTACTTC
many | TRBJ2-1 | TRBV29-1 | - | CSVRDSSLNEQFF | TGCAGCGTTAGGGACTCGAGCCTCAATGAGCAGTTCTTC
- | TRBJ2-3 | TRBV11-3 | - | CASSLDPSCFTPFF | TGTGCCAGCAGCTTGGATCCGTCCTGTTTCACCCCCTTTTTC
few | TRBJ2-1 | TRBV5-1 | - | CASRPDLDSYNEQFF | TGCGCCAGCAGACCTGACCTTGACTCCTACAATGAGCAGTTCTTC
many | TRBJ2-2 | TRBV7-8 | - | CASRHITGWGTGELFF | TGTGCCAGCAGACACATCACAGGGTGGGGCACCGGGGAGCTGTTTTTT
- | TRBJ2-7 | TRBV11-1 | TRBD2 | CTSSLGHSGTRYEQYF | TGTACCAGCAGCTTAGGACATAGCGGGACTCGCTACGAGCAGTACTTC